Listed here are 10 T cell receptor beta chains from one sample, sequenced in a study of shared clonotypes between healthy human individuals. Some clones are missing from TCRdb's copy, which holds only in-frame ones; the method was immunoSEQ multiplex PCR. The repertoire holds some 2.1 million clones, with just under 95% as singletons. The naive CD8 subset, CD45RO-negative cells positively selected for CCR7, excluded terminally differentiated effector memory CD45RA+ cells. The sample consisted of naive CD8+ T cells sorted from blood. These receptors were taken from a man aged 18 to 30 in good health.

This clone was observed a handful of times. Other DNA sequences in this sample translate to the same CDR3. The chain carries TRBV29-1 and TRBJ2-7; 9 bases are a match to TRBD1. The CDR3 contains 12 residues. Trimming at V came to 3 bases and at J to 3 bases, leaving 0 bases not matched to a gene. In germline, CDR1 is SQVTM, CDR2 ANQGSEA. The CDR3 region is CSVEGQGYEQYF. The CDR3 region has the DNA TGCAGCGTTGAGGGACAGGGCTACGAGCAGTACTTC.

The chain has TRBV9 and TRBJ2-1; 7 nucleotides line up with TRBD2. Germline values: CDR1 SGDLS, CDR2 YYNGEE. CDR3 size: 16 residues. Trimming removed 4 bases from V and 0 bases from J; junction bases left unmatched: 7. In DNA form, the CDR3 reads TGTGCCAGCAGCCTACTAGCGACAAGCTCCTACAATGAGCAGTTCTTC. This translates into CASSLLATSSYNEQFF.

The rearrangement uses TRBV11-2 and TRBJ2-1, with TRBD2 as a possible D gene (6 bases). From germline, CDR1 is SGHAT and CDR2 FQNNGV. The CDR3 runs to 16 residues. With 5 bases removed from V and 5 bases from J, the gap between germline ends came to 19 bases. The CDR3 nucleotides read TGTGCCAGCAGCCCCCTCCCGGGACTCCTAGACAATGAGCAGTTCTTC. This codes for CASSPLPGLLDNEQFF.

CDR3 in DNA: TGTGCCAGCAGTTACAGCCCGGGACAGCAAGAGACCCAGTACTTC. This sequence encodes CASSYSPGQQETQYF. The rearrangement uses TRBV6-5 and TRBJ2-5; 7 nucleotides line up with TRBD1. The CDR3 sequence is 15 residues long. Germline V gene lookup returns CDR1 MNHEY and CDR2 SVGAGI. Trimming took 2 bases from V and 2 from J; bases not matched to a gene: 5.

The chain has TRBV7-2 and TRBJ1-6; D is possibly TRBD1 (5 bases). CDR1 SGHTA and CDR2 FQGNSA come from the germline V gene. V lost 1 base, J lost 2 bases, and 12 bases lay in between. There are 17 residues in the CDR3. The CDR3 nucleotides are TGTGCCAGCAGCTTAGTAGTAGGGGCTCCCTATAATTCACCCCTCCACTTT. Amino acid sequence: CASSLVVGAPYNSPLHF.

CDR3 nucleotides: TGTGCCAGCAGGGGGCGGAACGCAGATACGCAGTATTTT. Protein: CASRGRNADTQYF. The rearrangement links TRBV28 to TRBJ2-3, with a weak D call TRBD1 (5 bases). Germline V gene data show CDR1 as MDHEN and CDR2 as SYDVKM. There are 13 residues in the CDR3. Trimming took off 6 bases at V and 4 bases at J, with 11 bases between the two ends.

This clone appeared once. The CDR3 coding sequence is TGTGCCAGCAGTTTCCCCCCGACCGGGACAGACCAAGAGACCCAGTACTTC. Protein sequence: CASSFPPTGTDQETQYF. V gene TRBV28 combines with J gene TRBJ2-5; 7 bases are a match to TRBD1. Germline lookup yields CDR1 MDHEN and CDR2 SYDVKM. The CDR3 length is 17 residues. The J segment lost 0 bases and the V segment lost 3 bases, leaving 10 bases of the junction unmatched. Using reference TRBV28 and TRBJ2-5 for the parts outside the CDR3, the full variable domain is DVKVTQSSRYLVKRTGEKVFLECVQDMDHENMFWYRQDPGLGLRLIYFSYDVKMKEKGDIPEGYSVSREKKERFSLILESASTNQTSMYLCASSFPPTGTDQETQYFGPGTRLLVL.

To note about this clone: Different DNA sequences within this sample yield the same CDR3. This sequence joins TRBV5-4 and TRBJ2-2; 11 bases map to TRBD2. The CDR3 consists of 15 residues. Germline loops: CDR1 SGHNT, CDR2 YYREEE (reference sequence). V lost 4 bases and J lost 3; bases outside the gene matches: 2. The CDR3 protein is CASSLLAGDTGELFF. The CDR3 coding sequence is TGTGCCAGCAGCCTACTAGCGGGAGACACCGGGGAGCTGTTTTTT. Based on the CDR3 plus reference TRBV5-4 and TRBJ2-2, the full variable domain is ETGVTQSPTHLIKTRGQQVTLRCSSQSGHNTVSWYQQALGQGPQFIFQYYREEENGRGNFPPRFSGLQFPNYSSELNVNALELDDSALYLCASSLLAGDTGELFFGEGSRLTVL.

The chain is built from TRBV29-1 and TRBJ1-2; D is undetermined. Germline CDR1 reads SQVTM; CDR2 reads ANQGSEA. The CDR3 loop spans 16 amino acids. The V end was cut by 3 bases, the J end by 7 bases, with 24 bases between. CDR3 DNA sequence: TGCAGCGTTGACTGGGCAGGTGTGGAGCGAGAGAGTGGCTACACCTTC. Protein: CSVDWAGVERESGYTF.

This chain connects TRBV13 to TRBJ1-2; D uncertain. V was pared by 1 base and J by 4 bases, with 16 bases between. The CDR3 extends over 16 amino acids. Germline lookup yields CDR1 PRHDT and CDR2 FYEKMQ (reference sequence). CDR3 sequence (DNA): TGTGCCAGCAGCTTAGCCCAGACACCTGAAGGCTATGGCTACACCTTC. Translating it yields CASSLAQTPEGYGYTF.